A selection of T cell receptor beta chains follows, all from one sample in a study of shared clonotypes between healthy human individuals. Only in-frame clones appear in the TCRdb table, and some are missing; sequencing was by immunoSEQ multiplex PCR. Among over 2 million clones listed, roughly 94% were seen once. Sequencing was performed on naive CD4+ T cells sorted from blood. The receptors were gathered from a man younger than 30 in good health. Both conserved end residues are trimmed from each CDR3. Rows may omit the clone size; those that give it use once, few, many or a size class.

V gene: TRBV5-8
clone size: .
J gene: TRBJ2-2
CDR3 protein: ASSLGTVGGTGELF

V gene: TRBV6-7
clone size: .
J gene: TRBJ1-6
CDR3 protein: ASSYWRERRNNSPLH

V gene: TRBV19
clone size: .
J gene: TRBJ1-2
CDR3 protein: ASSGDTHGYT

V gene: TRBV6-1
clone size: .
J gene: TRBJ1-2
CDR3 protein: ASRLTGSYGYT

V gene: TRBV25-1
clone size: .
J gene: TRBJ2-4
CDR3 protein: ASSEPGLGAKNIQY

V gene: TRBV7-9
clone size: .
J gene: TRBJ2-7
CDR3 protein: ASSLAGGLNEQY

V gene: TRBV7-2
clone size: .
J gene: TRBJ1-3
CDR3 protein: ASSQDSAGNTIY

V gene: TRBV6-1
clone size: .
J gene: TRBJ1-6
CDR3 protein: ASSEPPEGGDSPLH

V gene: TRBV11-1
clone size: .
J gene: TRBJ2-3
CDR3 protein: ASSLGQGGDTQY

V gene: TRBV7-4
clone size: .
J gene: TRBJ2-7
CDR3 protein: ASSLVLTGTSGTHLTYEQY

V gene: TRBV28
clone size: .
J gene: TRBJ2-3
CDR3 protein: ASSFPHTDTQY

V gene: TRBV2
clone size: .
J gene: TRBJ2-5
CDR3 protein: ASSPGWGTQY

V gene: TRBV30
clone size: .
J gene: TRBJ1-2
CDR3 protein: AWTPWGTKAYGYT

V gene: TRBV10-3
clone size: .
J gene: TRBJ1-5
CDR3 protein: AISETAQGRNQPQH

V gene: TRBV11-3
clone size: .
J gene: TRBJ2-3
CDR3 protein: ASSLTGGADTQY

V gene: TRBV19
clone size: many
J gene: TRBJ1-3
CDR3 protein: ASSMASGNTIY

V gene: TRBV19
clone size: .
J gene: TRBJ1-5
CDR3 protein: ATTRTHNQPQH

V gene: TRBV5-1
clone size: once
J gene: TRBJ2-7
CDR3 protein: ASSLERGEIYEQY

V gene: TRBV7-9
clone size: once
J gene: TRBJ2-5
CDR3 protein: ASSSAGLAGFPRETQY

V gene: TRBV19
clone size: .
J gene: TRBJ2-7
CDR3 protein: ASTSRDAPYEQY

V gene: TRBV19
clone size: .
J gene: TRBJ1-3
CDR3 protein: ASSTVLDRASGNTIY

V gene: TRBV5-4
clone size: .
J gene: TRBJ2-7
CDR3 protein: ASSFGGGSYEQY

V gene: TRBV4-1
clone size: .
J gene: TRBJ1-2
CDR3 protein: ASSQVIGFYGYT

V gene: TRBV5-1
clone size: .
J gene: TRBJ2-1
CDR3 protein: ASSETSGRAYNEQF

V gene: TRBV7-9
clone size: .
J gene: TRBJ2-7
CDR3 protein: ASSLLGLAGGVSYEQY

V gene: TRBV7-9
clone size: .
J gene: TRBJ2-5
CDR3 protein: ASSSKGEGETQY

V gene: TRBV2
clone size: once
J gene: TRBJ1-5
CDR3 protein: ASSEALPGGQPQH

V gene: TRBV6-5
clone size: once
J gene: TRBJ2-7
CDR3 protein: ASSREGRGDEQY